This T cell receptor beta chain emerged from a study of blood T cell repertoires in COVID-19 (dated by TCRdb to about 2020). Some background on the complete study: Samples from collaborators originated in the United States, Italy and Spain and spanned both the acute and convalescent phases of COVID-19. Samples came from the ongoing ImmuneRACE study (first 160 participants) plus 1,254 subjects from 6 global collaborators. Where available, HLA class I and class II types were taken from metadata supplied by the sample provider and were not determined by assay-based typing. The material from the prospective study consisted of cDNA or gDNA derived from T cells, B-cell-depleted T cells, or PBMCs. The repertoires were released in a freely available public database intended as a resource for research on the immune response to SARS-CoV-2. A de-identified subject ID, COVID-19 status, age in years and sex were almost always included in the sample metadata. The dataset comprised deeply sampled blood TCRbeta repertoires from subjects exposed to, actively infected with, or recovered from COVID-19.

The collaborating institutions used their own protocols to collect whole blood in K2EDTA tubes. For TCRbeta analysis, collaborators shipped samples in one of three forms: frozen whole blood, isolated PBMCs, or DNA extracted from either of those sample types. The trim is 0 bases for V and 3 bases for J, with a gap of 8 bases between the germline ends. From the cysteine through the phenylalanine, the CDR3 covers 14 amino acids. The only DNA kept is the CDR3, 42 bases in frame from the first base. In the germline V gene, CDR1 corresponds to SGHTS and CDR2 to YDEGEE. TCRbeta CDR3 regions were amplified from genomic DNA using the immunoSEQ Assay, a bias-controlled multiplex PCR. As for the original processing: The number of nucleated cells in each sample was estimated from the amplification of reference gene primers within the assay. To quantify the absolute abundance of each unique TCRbeta CDR3 rearrangement, sequence reads were collapsed and filtered. For each sample, productive Simpson clonality was calculated as the square root of Simpson's diversity index over productive rearrangements. The table comes from immuneACCESS by way of TCRdb, which keeps in-frame sequences with V and J called. Part of the clones is missing from these tables; in studies checked, under half for an unresolved V gene and the rest for unknown reasons. The V and J calls and clone size are taken from that table; D and trimming were inferred from the DNA. This sample gives approximately 160,000 clones in total; about three quarters of them show up just once. The ten largest make up roughly 7.5% of the sample.

This clone was detected a few times. What this receptor recognizes is not known. Qualities for individual bases were not recorded, and no much larger clone is one base off. Study-wide conclusions, independent of this receptor: How much clinical and demographic metadata was included differed by source and by participant, and the metadata was provided uncurated.

The chain links TRBV5-8 with TRBJ2-3; the D segment could be TRBD1, given 6 matching bases. Sequenced material: peripheral blood. This receptor was identified in a man aged 60 to 75 with acute or convalescent COVID-19. CDR3 region: CASSLGTVTDTQYF. The DNA sequence is TGTGCCAGCAGCTTGGGGACAGTTACAGATACGCAGTATTTT.